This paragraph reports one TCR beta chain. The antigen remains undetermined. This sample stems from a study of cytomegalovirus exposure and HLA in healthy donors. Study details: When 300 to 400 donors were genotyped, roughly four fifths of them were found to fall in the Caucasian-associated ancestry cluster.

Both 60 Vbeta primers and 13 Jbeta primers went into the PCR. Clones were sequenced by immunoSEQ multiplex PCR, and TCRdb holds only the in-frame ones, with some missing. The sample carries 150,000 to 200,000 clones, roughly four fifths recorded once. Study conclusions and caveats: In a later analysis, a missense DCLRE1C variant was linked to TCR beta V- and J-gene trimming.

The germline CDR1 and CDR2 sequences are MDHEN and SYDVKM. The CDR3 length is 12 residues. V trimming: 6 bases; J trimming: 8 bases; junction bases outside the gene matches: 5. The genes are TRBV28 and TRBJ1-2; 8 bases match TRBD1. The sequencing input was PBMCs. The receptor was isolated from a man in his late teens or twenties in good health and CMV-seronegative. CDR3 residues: CASRPDRAGYTF. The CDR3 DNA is TGTGCCAGCAGACCGGACAGGGCGGGCTACACCTTC.